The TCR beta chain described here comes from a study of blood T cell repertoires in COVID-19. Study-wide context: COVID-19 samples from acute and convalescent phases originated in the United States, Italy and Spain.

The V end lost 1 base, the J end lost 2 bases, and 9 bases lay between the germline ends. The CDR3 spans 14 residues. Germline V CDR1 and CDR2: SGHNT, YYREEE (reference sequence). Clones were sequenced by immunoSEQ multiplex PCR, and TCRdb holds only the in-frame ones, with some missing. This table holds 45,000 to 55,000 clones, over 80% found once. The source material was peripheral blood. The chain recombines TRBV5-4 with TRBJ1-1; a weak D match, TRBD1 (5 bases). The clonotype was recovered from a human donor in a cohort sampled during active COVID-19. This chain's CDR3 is CASSLTGFNTEAFF. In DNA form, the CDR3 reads TGTGCCAGCAGCTTGACAGGATTTAACACTGAAGCTTTCTTT.